Sequencing of this T cell receptor (beta chain) was carried out in a study of glioma-infiltrating T cells after dendritic cell vaccination (dated by TCRdb to the mid-2010s). Turning to the overall study: A cohort of roughly 15 glioblastoma patients from Phase I and II dendritic cell vaccination trials was included, of whom 9 were newly diagnosed and 6 had recurrent disease. Survival after dendritic cell vaccination was correlated with TCR sequencing metrics, such as TIL content and the overlap between tumor and blood repertoires. Patients received autologous tumor lysate-pulsed dendritic cell vaccination between the early 2000s and the early 2010s. Three intradermal dendritic cell vaccine injections were administered to patients at biweekly intervals in the arm below the axilla. The vaccine consisted of monocyte-derived dendritic cells cultured seven days with IL-4 and GM-CSF, then pulsed overnight with autologous tumor lysate. In glioblastoma patients vaccinated with dendritic cells, deep sequencing of TCR beta CDR3 regions served to measure the amount of tumor-infiltrating lymphocytes and to compare repertoires between tumor and blood.

General conclusions and limits of the study: The TCR overlap response model with three groups was called speculative and said to need prospective validation. No direct relationship between TCR clonality and survival was found, suggesting a diverse polyclonal response may matter. The cohort was small and heterogeneous, with few patients having full blood and tumor sets and even fewer initial-recurrent tumor pairs. After dendritic cell vaccination, a higher estimated pretreatment TIL content predicted longer time to progression and overall survival.

As for this clone: Its antigen target is currently unknown. No much larger clonotype is one base removed from it; base qualities were not supplied.

To be selected, patients needed enough residual fresh-frozen tumor tissue and more than two years of available survival data. Molecular status otherwise varied across the glioblastoma patients, but none of them carried an isocitrate dehydrogenase mutation. PBMC were collected before vaccination, two weeks after the third vaccination, and at tumor progression if progression occurred. The Qiagen DNeasy Blood extraction Kit was used for extraction of genomic DNA. The immunoSEQ assay amplified TCRB CDR3 regions from 1.5 to 2.5 micrograms of genomic DNA, or from all available DNA when less than that amount was available. For multiplex PCR, 60 forward primers for TCR V beta segments and 13 reverse primers for J beta segments were used. To estimate reads per starting template, synthetic control templates were spiked into each sample at limiting dilution. The Illumina HiSeq System generated sequencing reads of 87 bp. The paper's processing steps were these. PCR and sequencing errors were removed by a nearest neighbor algorithm that merged closely related sequences. TCR overlap was measured as the percentage of unique tumor TCR beta sequences that were also present in the peripheral blood of the same patient. Entries here come from immuneACCESS through TCRdb and include only in-frame sequences with V and J called. Some clones fail to appear in such tables; in the studies checked, an unresolved V gene covers under half of the shortfall, and the cause of the remainder is unknown. V, J and clone size are taken as reported in that table, and D and trimming were inferred from the DNA itself. This sample is represented by 100,000 or so clones; 85% to 90% of them were singletons. The top ten constitute about a sixth of the sample.

This TCR was sampled from a human donor with glioblastoma. Sequences were derived from blood, sampled before dendritic cell vaccination.

The nucleotide sequence reads as follows: TGTGCTAGTGGTCTCGCGACTAGCGGGATCACCGGGGAGCTGTTTTTT. This encodes CASGLATSGITGELFF. The V gene is TRBV12-5 and the J gene is TRBJ2-2, with 11 bases in between that match TRBD2. Counted from cysteine to phenylalanine, this CDR3 has 16 amino acids. Only CDR3 DNA is held: 48 bases, read in frame from base 1. Looking up the germline V gene yields CDR1 LGHNT and CDR2 FRNRAP. V has 5 bases trimmed and J has 4 bases trimmed; junction bases matching no gene number 6.